The present entry profiles one T cell receptor beta chain with its context. The record originates from a study of blood T cell repertoires in COVID-19. Germline trimming cut 0 bases from V and 6 bases from J; bases unmatched to any gene: 2. Germline V gene lookup returns CDR1 SGDLS and CDR2 YYNGEE. The CDR3 is 14 amino acids. Original processing notes: Counts of nucleated cells, estimated from reference gene primer amplification, were obtained. Data came from immunoSEQ multiplex PCR; TCRdb stores just in-frame clones and leaves some out. That table furnishes V, J and clone size, whereas the DNA furnished D and trimming. Altogether some 37,000 clones are present, about 85% being singletons, with the ten largest covering roughly 18%.

The source of this sequence is a man aged 45-65 years in a cohort sampled during active COVID-19. The chain links TRBV9 to TRBJ2-1; TRBD1 matches 8 bases. Input material: peripheral blood. CDR3 sequence: CASSVETGANEQFF. The CDR3 DNA sequence: TGTGCCAGCAGCGTAGAGACAGGGGCCAATGAGCAGTTCTTC. Together with reference TRBV9 and TRBJ2-1, the CDR3 gives the full variable domain: DSGVTQTPKHLITATGQRVTLRCSPRSGDLSVYWYQQSLDQGLQFLIQYYNGEERAKGNILERFSAQQFPDLHSELNLSSLELGDSALYFCASSVETGANEQFFGPGTRLTVL.